One sample yielded the 5 T cell receptor beta chains listed below, sequenced in a study of T cells after yellow fever vaccination. TCRdb re-called the 5' RACE reads with MiXCR, one entry per CDR3 protein. The sample has roughly 500,000 distinct CDR3 sequences, roughly 19% seen once. Specimen: PBMCs, collected 15 days after the yellow fever booster vaccination. The receptor source for this set is a man younger than 40 who received the YFV17D yellow fever vaccine.

The V gene is TRBV19, the J gene TRBJ2-1, with 10 bases aligning to TRBD2. Trimming took 7 bases from V and 0 from J; bases not matched to a gene: 3. The CDR3 consists of 15 residues. Per the germline V gene, CDR1 is LNHDA and CDR2 is SQIVND (reference sequence). Written as DNA, the CDR3 is TGTGCCAGTACCCCTAGCGGGAGCTCCTACAATGAGCAGTTCTTC. Translation: CASTPSGSSYNEQFF. The complete variable domain, with remaining parts taken from reference TRBV19 and TRBJ2-1, reads DGGITQSPKYLFRKEGQNVTLSCEQNLNHDAMYWYRQDPGQGLRLIYYSQIVNDFQKGDIAEGYSVSREKKESFPLTVTSAQKNPTAFYLCASTPSGSSYNEQFFGPGTRLTVL.

This clonotype was observed at least ten times. The V gene is TRBV5-1, the J gene TRBJ2-3, with 7 bases identical to TRBD1. The CDR3 spans 14 residues. J was trimmed by 1 base and V by 4 bases; bases with no gene match: 3. The germline V gene encodes CDR1 SGHRS and CDR2 YFSETQ. CDR3 loop: CASSKGQGTDTQYF. The DNA for the CDR3 is TGCGCCAGCAGCAAAGGACAGGGCACAGATACGCAGTATTTT.

This clonotype came up a few times. This sequence joins TRBV20-1 and TRBJ2-1, with 15 bases fitting TRBD2. In germline, CDR1 is DFQATT, CDR2 SNEGSKA (reference sequence). This CDR3 has 14 residues. J gave up 9 bases and V 5 bases, and 5 bases lay outside the gene matches. The CDR3 nucleotides are TGCAGTGCTCCCCCGGGACTAGCGGGAGGTGAGCAGTTCTTC. It yields the protein CSAPPGLAGGEQFF.

The J gene is TRBJ2-7, the V gene TRBV29-1, with 10 bases that match TRBD1. The germline CDR1 and CDR2 sequences are SQVTM and ANQGSEA. V dropped 4 bases and J dropped 4; count of bases not matched to a gene: 7. The CDR3 consists of 14 residues. CDR3 nucleotides: TGCAGCGTTGTCCCGGGACAGGGGATGTACGAGCAGTACTTC. Protein product: CSVVPGQGMYEQYF.

The rearrangement links TRBV5-1 to TRBJ2-7; no clear D gene. Trimming pared 4 bases from V and 5 bases from J, leaving 10 bases between. The CDR3 is made up of 12 amino acids. Germline V gives CDR1 SGHRS, CDR2 YFSETQ. Here the CDR3 reads CASSPDSHEQYF. The CDR3 nucleotides are TGCGCCAGCAGCCCTGATAGCCACGAGCAGTACTTC.